What follows are 11 T cell receptor beta chains derived from one specimen sequenced in a study of blood T cell repertoires in COVID-19. The protocol was immunoSEQ multiplex PCR, while the TCRdb copy is restricted to in-frame clones and leaves out a portion. Among about 170,000 clones listed, 89% were seen once. Sequenced: PBMCs or T cells enriched from blood (not recorded which). The origin of the receptors is a woman between 18 and 30 years old who had recovered from COVID-19.

This chain connects TRBV19 to TRBJ2-1; D is unresolved. Trimming removed 5 bases from V and 3 bases from J, with 8 bases in between. The germline gives CDR1 LNHDA, CDR2 SQIVND (reference sequence). This CDR3 region has 13 residues. The CDR3: CASSLLNYNEQFF. CDR3 bases: TGTGCCAGTAGTTTACTCAACTACAATGAGCAGTTCTTC.

The J gene is TRBJ2-1, the V gene TRBV5-5, with TRBD1 as a possible D gene (5 bases). Trimming stripped 6 bases from V and 0 bases from J, with 16 bases between. Germline values: CDR1 SGHKS, CDR2 YYEKEE (reference sequence). CDR3 length: 16 amino acids. The CDR3 loop reads CASTPGSSSSYNEQFF. For the CDR3, the DNA is TGTGCCAGCACCCCAGGGTCTTCTAGCTCCTACAATGAGCAGTTCTTC.

The chain carries TRBV6-5 and TRBJ2-2; D perhaps matches TRBD1 (6 bases). Trimming took off 4 bases at V and 0 bases at J, with 9 bases between the two ends. The CDR3 sequence is 15 residues long. Germline loops: CDR1 MNHEY, CDR2 SVGAGI. Here the CDR3 DNA reads TGTGCCAGCAGTTGGGGACAAACGAACACCGGGGAGCTGTTTTTT. Amino acids: CASSWGQTNTGELFF.

The chain recombines TRBV19 with TRBJ2-1; D not certain. This CDR3 is built from 11 residues. The ends were cut back, 6 bases at V and 5 bases at J, with 5 bases in the middle. CDR1 LNHDA and CDR2 SQIVND come from the germline V gene (reference sequence). The CDR3 DNA reads as TGTGCCAGTAGCCCTGACAATGAGCAGTTCTTC. Protein sequence: CASSPDNEQFF.

V is TRBV3-1 (or the pseudogene TRBV3-2) and J is TRBJ2-6; unclear D gene. Germline lookup yields CDR1 LGHDT and CDR2 YNNKEL (reference sequence). V was shortened by 0 bases and J by 0 bases, with 6 bases between the two germline ends. The CDR3 length is 16 residues. CDR3 nucleotides: TGTGCCAGCAGCCAAGACTCCCCCTCTGGGGCCAACGTCCTGACTTTC. It translates to CASSQDSPSGANVLTF.

The gene calls are TRBV4-1 and TRBJ1-4; D is perhaps TRBD1 (5 bases). This CDR3 is built from 17 residues. The ends were cut back, 1 base at V and 4 bases at J, with 16 bases in the middle. CDR1 is MGHRA and CDR2 is YSYEKL in the germline V gene. The CDR3 nucleotides read TGCGCCAGCAGCCAAGTGCTGATGGGGCTGGTTAATGAAAAACTGTTTTTT. It specifies CASSQVLMGLVNEKLFF.

The chain is built from TRBV5-1 and TRBJ1-1; 8 bases agree with TRBD1. Germline V gives CDR1 SGHRS, CDR2 YFSETQ. This CDR3 spans 14 amino acids. V lost 2 bases, J lost 4 bases, and 4 bases stayed unmatched. The CDR3 region has the DNA TGCGCCAGCAGCTTCAGTCAGGGGGCCACTGAAGCTTTCTTT. This sequence encodes CASSFSQGATEAFF.

CDR3 DNA sequence: TGTGCCAGCAGCGTAGGTGCAGGGCCGAGGATTGGGGCCTACGAGCAGTACTTC. Its protein product is CASSVGAGPRIGAYEQYF. V gene TRBV9 combines with J gene TRBJ2-7; possibly TRBD1 for D (5 bases). The CDR3 length is 18 residues. The germline V gene encodes CDR1 SGDLS and CDR2 YYNGEE. Trimming pared 0 bases from V and 2 bases from J, leaving 21 bases between.

V usage is TRBV30 and J usage is TRBJ2-7; 13 positions agree with TRBD2. The germline V gene encodes CDR1 GTSNPN and CDR2 SVGIG (reference sequence). The length of the CDR3 is 13 residues. V lost 5 bases, J lost 5 bases, and 3 bases stayed unmatched. Written as DNA, the CDR3 is TGTGCCTGGGAAGGACTAGCGGGAGACGAGCAGTACTTC. It is translated as CAWEGLAGDEQYF.

V and J are TRBV7-9 and TRBJ2-5; D call uncertain. The V gene lost 0 bases and the J gene lost 4 bases, with 3 bases spanning the gap. The CDR3 spans 12 residues. The V gene's germline CDR1 is SEHNR and CDR2 FQNEAQ (reference sequence). CDR3 sequence reads: CASSLAVETQYF. DNA of the CDR3: TGTGCCAGCAGCTTAGCCGTAGAGACCCAGTACTTC.

The chain joins TRBV28 to TRBJ2-7, with D perhaps matching TRBD1 (6 bases). The germline gives CDR1 MDHEN, CDR2 SYDVKM. The CDR3 covers 17 residues. V lost 1 base to trimming and J lost 3 bases, with 19 bases between them. CDR3 in amino acids: CASSLSAPRGIGYEQYF. CDR3 sequence (DNA): TGTGCCAGCAGTTTATCAGCGCCGAGGGGGATAGGCTACGAGCAGTACTTC.